This entry lists 26 T cell receptor beta chains sequenced from one sample in a study of cytomegalovirus exposure and HLA in healthy donors. PCR used 60 Vbeta primers and 13 Jbeta primers. Here immunoSEQ multiplex PCR was the method, and the copy in TCRdb shows in-frame clones only, minus some. Of approximately 97,000 clones in the sample, approximately 64% were seen once. Material: PBMCs. The source of these receptors is a human donor in good health.

The CDR3 nucleotides are TGTGCCAGCAGTATAGCGGGACCTATAAATGAGCAGTTCTTC. It is translated as CASSIAGPINEQFF. This sequence joins TRBV6-5 and TRBJ2-1; 8 bases are shared with TRBD2. The CDR3 extends over 14 amino acids. Per germline, CDR1 MNHEY and CDR2 SVGAGI. V shed 5 bases and J 7 bases; nucleotides not matched to a gene: 7.

Relative to its sample, this clone is medium-sized. The chain carries TRBV6-4 and TRBJ2-3; TRBD2 is a possible D gene (5 bases). The germline V gene encodes CDR1 MRHNA and CDR2 SNTAGT. The CDR3 extends over 15 amino acids. Trimming shortened V by 2 bases and J by 1 base, and 10 bases separated the two germline ends. DNA of the CDR3: TGTGCCAGCAGTGACGGTCTTAGCGGCACAGATACGCAGTATTTT. Protein sequence: CASSDGLSGTDTQYF.

The chain combines TRBV7-5 with TRBJ2-3; the D segment call TRBD2 is taken from the table without a DNA check. TRBV7-5 is recorded as a pseudogene. The CDR3 consists of 16 residues. CDR3 residues: CARSQSSGIGTDTQYF. Here the CDR3 DNA reads TGTGCCAGAAGCCAATCTAGCGGGATTGGCACAGATACGCAGTATTTT.

The rearrangement links TRBV7-3 to TRBJ1-1; a weak D match, TRBD1 (5 bases). V shed 2 bases and J shed 6 bases, with 10 bases lying between them. Looked up from germline, CDR1 is SGHTA and CDR2 is FQGTGA. CDR3 length equals 13 residues. The CDR3 spells CASSLSPGSEAFF. CDR3 DNA sequence: TGTGCCAGCAGCTTATCTCCAGGGTCTGAAGCTTTCTTT.

J is TRBJ2-5 and V is TRBV7-9, with TRBD2 identical over 10 bases. Germline-derived CDR1 and CDR2 are SEHNR and FQNEAQ (reference sequence). With 4 bases clipped from V and 4 bases from J, the junction kept 9 bases outside the gene matches. The CDR3 contains 16 residues. CDR3 amino acids: CASSWILSSGRETQYF. DNA for the CDR3: TGTGCCAGCAGCTGGATCCTCTCTAGCGGGAGAGAGACCCAGTACTTC.

The chain carries TRBV28 and TRBJ2-2, with D maybe TRBD1 (6 bases). The CDR3 is 15 residues long. The germline V gene encodes CDR1 MDHEN and CDR2 SYDVKM. V shed 3 bases and J shed 4 bases, with 12 bases lying between them. The CDR3 DNA follows: TGTGCCAGCAGTTTGCTGGACAGCACCACCGGGGAGCTGTTTTTT. It encodes CASSLLDSTTGELFF.

Written as DNA, the CDR3 is TGTGCCAGCAGTTCCCTAGCGGGAGGGAAATCCTACGAGCAGTACTTC. Translated, it gives CASSSLAGGKSYEQYF. The rearrangement uses TRBV27 and TRBJ2-7; 12 bases map to TRBD2. The CDR3 covers 16 residues. The germline gives CDR1 MNHEY, CDR2 SMNVEV (reference sequence). The J segment lost 1 base and the V segment lost 4 bases, leaving 5 bases of the junction unmatched.

The CDR3 DNA is TGTGCCACCAGCAGAGAAGGCAGGCGAGAGACCCAGTACTTC. Translating gives CATSREGRRETQYF. The chain couples TRBV15 to TRBJ2-5; D gene unclear. V was clipped by 0 bases and J by 4 bases, with 9 bases between them. The CDR3 sequence is 14 residues long. Germline CDR1 reads LNHNV; CDR2 reads YYDKDF (reference sequence).

This clone was picked up one time. The rearrangement links TRBV13 to TRBJ2-3, with TRBD1 identical over 10 bases. CDR3 length: 17 amino acids. Germline CDR1 reads PRHDT; CDR2 reads FYEKMQ (reference sequence). J was trimmed by 2 bases and V by 5 bases; bases with no gene match: 10. CDR3 DNA: TGTGCCAGCAGCACCACGACAGGGGGCGACTACACAGATACGCAGTATTTT. Amino acids: CASSTTTGGDYTDTQYF.

The CDR3 loop is CASSPRDRGLNTEAFF. The CDR3 DNA follows: TGCGCCAGCAGCCCCCGGGACAGGGGACTGAACACTGAAGCTTTCTTT. The chain employs TRBV5-1 and TRBJ1-1; the match to TRBD1 covers 10 bases. The V and J ends lost 4 bases and 0 bases, in that order; junction bases with no gene match: 6. Germline V gene sequence: CDR1 SGHRS, CDR2 YFSETQ. The CDR3 contains 16 residues.

This sequence joins TRBV30 and TRBJ1-1; possible D gene TRBD1, 6 bases. The germline gives CDR1 GTSNPN, CDR2 SVGIG (reference sequence). The CDR3 has 13 residues. V lost 7 bases and J lost 1, with 13 bases in between. CDR3 nucleotides: TGTGCCTACTCCCAGGGGACGAACACTGAAGCTTTCTTT. Translating it yields CAYSQGTNTEAFF.

Here the CDR3 DNA reads TGTGCCACCACTCGGGGGACAGGGGCACCGTACACCGGGGAGCTGTTTTTT. This sequence encodes CATTRGTGAPYTGELFF. The rearrangement uses TRBV15 and TRBJ2-2; 10 bases match TRBD1. The length of the CDR3 is 17 residues. Germline V gives CDR1 LNHNV, CDR2 YYDKDF (reference sequence). The junction had 11 bases not matched to a gene; V was cut back by 7 bases and J by 3 bases. The full variable domain, with the rest looked up from reference TRBV15 and TRBJ2-2, is DAMVIQNPRYQVTQFGKPVTLSCSQTLNHNVMYWYQQKSSQAPKLLFHYYDKDFNNEADTPDNFQSRRPNTSFCFLDIRSPGLGDTAMYLCATTRGTGAPYTGELFFGEGSRLTVL.

This clone was counted a few times. V and J are TRBV6-4 and TRBJ2-3; TRBD2 aligns across 11 bases. The CDR3 loop spans 16 amino acids. V lost 3 bases to trimming and J lost 2 bases; unmatched junction nucleotides: 4. CDR1 is MRHNA, CDR2 SNTAGT, per germline. The chain's CDR3 is CASSETSGTPTDTQYF. DNA of the CDR3: TGTGCCAGCAGTGAGACTAGCGGGACCCCCACAGATACGCAGTATTTT.

The chain uses TRBV4-2 and TRBJ2-1; 14 nucleotides line up with TRBD2. The germline V gene has CDR1 LGHNA and CDR2 YNFKEQ. The CDR3 length is 21 residues. V was clipped by 0 bases and J by 7 bases; unmatched bases: 17. DNA for the CDR3: TGTGCCAGCAGCCAAGACGGGGCGGATAGGGGGACTAGCGGGAGATGGAATGAGCAGTTCTTC. Translation: CASSQDGADRGTSGRWNEQFF.

The CDR3 DNA is TGTGCTAGTGGTTTAGGGCTAGCGGGAGGGCCCTTAGGTGGCACAGATACGCAGTATTTT. Amino acids: CASGLGLAGGPLGGTDTQYF. J is TRBJ2-3 and V is TRBV12-5, with TRBD2 identical over 12 bases. CDR3 length equals 20 residues. Germline V gives CDR1 LGHNT, CDR2 FRNRAP. V shed 3 bases, J shed 1 base, and the junction held 14 bases outside the gene matches.

The rearrangement uses TRBV2 and TRBJ2-2, with a possible D match to TRBD1 (6 bases). Germline CDR1 reads SNHLY; CDR2 reads FYNNEI. The CDR3 is 15 residues long. The V end lost 4 bases, the J end lost 3 bases, and 12 bases lay between the germline ends. The CDR3 protein is CASSARQVDTGELFF. The DNA for the CDR3 is TGTGCCAGCAGTGCAAGACAGGTGGACACCGGGGAGCTGTTTTTT.

The chain combines TRBV2 with TRBJ2-3; the match to TRBD2 covers 8 bases. There are 14 residues in the CDR3. In germline, CDR1 is SNHLY, CDR2 FYNNEI. The ends lost 6 bases at V and 0 bases at J; junction bases unmatched: 2. The CDR3 region has the DNA TGTGCCAGCAGCCGCGGGGGGAGCACAGATACGCAGTATTTT. It codes for CASSRGGSTDTQYF.

This chain joins TRBV5-1 and TRBJ2-3; D is uncertain. The ends were cut back, 2 bases at V and 6 bases at J, with 4 bases in the middle. The germline V gene encodes CDR1 SGHRS and CDR2 YFSETQ. The CDR3 covers 11 residues. The CDR3 loop reads CASSFVDTQYF. CDR3 sequence (DNA): TGCGCCAGCAGCTTCGTGGATACGCAGTATTTT.

The CDR3 sequence is CASTETGIDEQYF. The DNA for the CDR3 is TGTGCCAGCACCGAGACAGGGATCGACGAGCAGTACTTC. The rearrangement links TRBV6-1 to TRBJ2-7; 7 bases map to TRBD1. J gave up 5 bases and V 7 bases, and 8 bases lay outside the gene matches. CDR3 size: 13 residues. Germline CDR1 and CDR2: MNHNS and SASEGT.

This sequence joins TRBV30 and TRBJ2-7, with 10 bases lining up with TRBD2. Germline assignment: CDR1 GTSNPN and CDR2 SVGIG (reference sequence). With 1 base clipped from V and 4 bases from J, the junction kept 4 bases outside the gene matches. The CDR3 has 14 amino acids. CDR3 DNA sequence: TGTGCCTGGAGTGGCGGACTAGCGGATTACGAGCAGTACTTC. Translation: CAWSGGLADYEQYF. Full variable domain (outside the CDR3, taken from reference TRBV30 and TRBJ2-7): SQTIHQWPATLVQPVGSPLSLECTVEGTSNPNLYWYRQAAGRGLQLLFYSVGIGQISSEVPQNLSASRPQDRQFILSSKKLLLSDSGFYLCAWSGGLADYEQYFGPGTRLTVT.

The chain uses TRBV4-1 and TRBJ1-2; D is perhaps TRBD1 (6 bases). Germline values: CDR1 MGHRA, CDR2 YSYEKL. V was clipped by 4 bases and J by 0 bases, with 9 bases between them. The CDR3 runs to 14 residues. This CDR3 is CASSPGQSNYGYTF. In DNA, the CDR3 is TGCGCCAGCAGCCCTGGACAGTCTAACTATGGCTACACCTTC.

The CDR3 sequence is CSVGWGDEQYF. The CDR3 DNA sequence: TGCAGCGTTGGGTGGGGCGACGAGCAGTACTTC. The chain is built from TRBV29-1 and TRBJ2-7; D possibly corresponds to TRBD1 (5 bases). CDR3 size: 11 residues. Trimming removed 4 bases at V and 5 bases at J, with 9 bases between. Germline loops: CDR1 SQVTM, CDR2 ANQGSEA.

The chain uses TRBV7-3 and TRBJ2-1; 11 positions agree with TRBD2. Trimming cost V 6 bases and J 5 bases; bases outside gene matches: 6. This CDR3 is built from 15 residues. The germline V gene has CDR1 SGHTA and CDR2 FQGTGA. CDR3 DNA sequence: TGTGCCAGCAGTCCACTGGGACTAGCGGACAATGAGCAGTTCTTC. Its protein product is CASSPLGLADNEQFF.

CDR3 in DNA: TGTGCCAGCAGCTTAGTACGGGAGGGCTCGTTTCAGTTCTTC. This translates into CASSLVREGSFQFF. The genes are TRBV11-2 and TRBJ2-1; 8 bases agree with TRBD2. The germline V gene encodes CDR1 SGHAT and CDR2 FQNNGV. The CDR3 extends over 14 amino acids. Trimming took 1 base from V and 13 from J; bases not matched to a gene: 9. The full variable domain, its missing parts supplied by reference TRBV11-2 and TRBJ2-1, is EAGVAQSPRYKIIEKRQSVAFWCNPISGHATLYWYQQILGQGPKLLIQFQNNGVVDDSQLPKDRFSAERLKGVDSTLKIQPAKLEDSAVYLCASSLVREGSFQFFGPGTRLTVL.

The chain joins TRBV7-2 to TRBJ2-1; 8 bases are a match to TRBD2. After removal of 2 bases from V and 5 bases from J, the junction contained 5 bases not matched to a gene. The CDR3 is 15 amino acids. In germline, CDR1 is SGHTA, CDR2 FQGNSA. CDR3 region: CASSLWGGLDNEQFF. CDR3 nucleotide sequence: TGTGCCAGCAGCTTATGGGGGGGACTAGACAATGAGCAGTTCTTC.

Only a few counts were recorded for this clone. The rearrangement uses TRBV6-1 and TRBJ2-7; 8 bases agree with TRBD1. This CDR3 spans 18 amino acids. Germline CDR1 reads MNHNS; CDR2 reads SASEGT. The ends lost 0 bases at V and 0 bases at J; junction bases unmatched: 10. Written as DNA, the CDR3 is TGTGCCAGCAGTGAAGCGGCTTGGGGGACAGGCAGCTCCTACGAGCAGTACTTC. It codes for CASSEAAWGTGSSYEQYF.